The sample holds one count of the clone carrying this TCR beta chain. Its target is not known. CDR3 length equals 13 residues. J lost 5 bases, V lost 3 bases, and 7 bases had no gene match. Germline CDR1 GTSNPN, CDR2 SVGIG (reference sequence). Method: immunoSEQ multiplex PCR; TCRdb's copy keeps in-frame clones and lacks some. The sample holds under 100,000 clones; around nine tenths are singletons and the top ten take more than 20%. The record originates from a study of T cells in localized non-small cell lung cancer. General study results and limits: With higher T cell density in blood came longer overall survival.

The input for sequencing was peripheral blood, taken before any cancer treatment. The rearrangement uses TRBV30 and TRBJ2-7; 7 nucleotides align to TRBD1. The clonotype was recovered from a woman aged 40-75 years with stage I squamous cell lung carcinoma. CDR3 in amino acids: CAWSKQGWDEQYF. The CDR3 DNA is TGTGCCTGGAGCAAACAGGGGTGGGACGAGCAGTACTTC.